This TCR beta chain comes out of a study of molecular identifiers for immune sequencing clone quantification. Preparation of the bulk TCR libraries relied on previously described methods and listed TCR primers. A single record per CDR3 protein comes from TCRdb applying MiXCR to the PCR reads. The sample carries hundreds of thousands of distinct CDR3 sequences, approximately 24% recorded once. Sorting selected naive CD8 T cells with a CD8+CD4-CCR7+CD45RA+ phenotype. This clonotype was seen repeatedly, ten times or more. Material for sequencing was naive CD8+ T cells from blood, with Jurkat cell RNA spiked in. Subset indicated: FACS-sorted CD8+CD4-CCR7+CD45RA+ naive T cells. This sequence originates from a human donor in good health. Some libraries in this study had Jurkat cell RNA spiked in.

The CDR3 DNA reads as TGCAGTGCTCCCGACAGAAATAGCAATCAGCCCCAGCATTTT. It translates to CSAPDRNSNQPQHF. The chain has TRBV20-1 and TRBJ1-5, with D possibly being TRBD1 (5 bases). The V and J ends lost 5 bases and 0 bases respectively, with 11 bases between them. The CDR3 has 14 residues. The germline V gene has CDR1 DFQATT and CDR2 SNEGSKA (reference sequence).